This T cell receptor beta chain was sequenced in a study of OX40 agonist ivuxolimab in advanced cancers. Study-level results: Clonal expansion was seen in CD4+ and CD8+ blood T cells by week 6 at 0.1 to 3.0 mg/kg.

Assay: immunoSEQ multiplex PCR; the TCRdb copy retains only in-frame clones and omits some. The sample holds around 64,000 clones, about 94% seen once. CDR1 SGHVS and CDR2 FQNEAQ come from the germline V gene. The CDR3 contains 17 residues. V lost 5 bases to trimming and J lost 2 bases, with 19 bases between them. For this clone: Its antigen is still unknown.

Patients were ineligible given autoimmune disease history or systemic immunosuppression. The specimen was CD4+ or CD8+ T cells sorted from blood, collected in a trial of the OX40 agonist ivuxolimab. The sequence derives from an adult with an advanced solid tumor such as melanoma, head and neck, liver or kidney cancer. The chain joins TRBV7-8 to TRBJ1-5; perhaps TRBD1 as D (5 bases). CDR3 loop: CASSNVQWGDGNQPQHF. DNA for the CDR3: TGTGCCAGCAGCAACGTCCAGTGGGGGGATGGCAATCAGCCCCAGCATTTT.